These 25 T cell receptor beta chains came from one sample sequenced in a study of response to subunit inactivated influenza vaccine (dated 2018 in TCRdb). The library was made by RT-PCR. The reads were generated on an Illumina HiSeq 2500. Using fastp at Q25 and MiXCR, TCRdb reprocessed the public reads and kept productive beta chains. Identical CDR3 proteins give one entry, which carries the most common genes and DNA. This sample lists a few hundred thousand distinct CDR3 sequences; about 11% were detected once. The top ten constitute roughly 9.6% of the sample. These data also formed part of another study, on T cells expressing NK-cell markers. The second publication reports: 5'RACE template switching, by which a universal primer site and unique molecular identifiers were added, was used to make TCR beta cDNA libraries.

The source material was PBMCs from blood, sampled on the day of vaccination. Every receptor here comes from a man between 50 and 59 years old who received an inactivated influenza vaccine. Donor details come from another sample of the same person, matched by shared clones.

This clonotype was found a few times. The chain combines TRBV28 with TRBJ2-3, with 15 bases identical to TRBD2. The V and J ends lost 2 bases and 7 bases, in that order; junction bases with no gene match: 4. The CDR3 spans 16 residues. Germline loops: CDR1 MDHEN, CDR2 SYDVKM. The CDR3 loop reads CASSLVGTSGRNTQYF. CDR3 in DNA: TGTGCCAGCAGTTTAGTCGGGACTAGCGGGAGGAATACGCAGTATTTT.

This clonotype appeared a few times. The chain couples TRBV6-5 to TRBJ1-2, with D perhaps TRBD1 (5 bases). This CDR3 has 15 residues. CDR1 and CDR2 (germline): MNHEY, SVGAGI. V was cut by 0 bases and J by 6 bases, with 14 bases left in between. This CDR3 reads CASSYSYTVGDGYTF. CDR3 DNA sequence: TGTGCCAGCAGTTACTCATACACTGTGGGGGATGGCTACACCTTC.

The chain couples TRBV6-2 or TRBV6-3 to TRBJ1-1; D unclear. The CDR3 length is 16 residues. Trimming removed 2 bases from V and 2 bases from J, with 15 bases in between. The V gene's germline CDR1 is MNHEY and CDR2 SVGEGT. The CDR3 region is CASSYDTEESNTEAFF. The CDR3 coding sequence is TGTGCCAGCAGTTACGACACAGAAGAATCCAACACTGAAGCTTTCTTT.

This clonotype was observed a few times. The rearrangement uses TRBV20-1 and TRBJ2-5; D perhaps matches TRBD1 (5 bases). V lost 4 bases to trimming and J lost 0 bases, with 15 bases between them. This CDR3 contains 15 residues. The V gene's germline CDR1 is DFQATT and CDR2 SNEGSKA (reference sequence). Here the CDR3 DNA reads TGCAGTGCTACATCTAAACAGGCGTACCAAGAGACCCAGTACTTC. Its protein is CSATSKQAYQETQYF.

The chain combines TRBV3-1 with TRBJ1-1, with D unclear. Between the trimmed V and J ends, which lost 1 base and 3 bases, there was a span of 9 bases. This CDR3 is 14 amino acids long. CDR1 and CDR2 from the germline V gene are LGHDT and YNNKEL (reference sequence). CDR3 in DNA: TGTGCCAGCAGCCAAGCCCTGGCCCACACTGAAGCTTTCTTT. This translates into CASSQALAHTEAFF.

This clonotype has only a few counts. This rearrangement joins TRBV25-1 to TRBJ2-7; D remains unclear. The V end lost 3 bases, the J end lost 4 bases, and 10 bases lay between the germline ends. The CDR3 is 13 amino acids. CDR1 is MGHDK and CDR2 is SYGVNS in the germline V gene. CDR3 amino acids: CASSEPGPYEQYF. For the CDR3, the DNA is TGTGCCAGCAGTGAGCCAGGACCATACGAGCAGTACTTC.

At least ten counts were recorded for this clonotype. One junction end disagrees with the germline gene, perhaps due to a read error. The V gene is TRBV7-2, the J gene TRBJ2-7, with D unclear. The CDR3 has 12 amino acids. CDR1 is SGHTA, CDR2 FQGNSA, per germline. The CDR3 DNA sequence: TGCGCCAGCAGCTTGCCTAGCTACGAGCAGTACTTC. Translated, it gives CASSLPSYEQYF.

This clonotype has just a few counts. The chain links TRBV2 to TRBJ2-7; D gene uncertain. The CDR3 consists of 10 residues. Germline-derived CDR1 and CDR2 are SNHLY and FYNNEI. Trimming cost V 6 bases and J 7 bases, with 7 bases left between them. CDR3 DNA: TGTGCCAGCAGGGAAAAGGAGCAGTACTTC. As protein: CASREKEQYF.

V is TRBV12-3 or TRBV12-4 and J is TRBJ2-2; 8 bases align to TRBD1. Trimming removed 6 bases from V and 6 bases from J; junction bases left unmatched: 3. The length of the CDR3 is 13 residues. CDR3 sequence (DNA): TGTGCCAGCAGCCAGGGGGCTGCCGGGGAGCTGTTTTTT. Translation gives CASSQGAAGELFF.

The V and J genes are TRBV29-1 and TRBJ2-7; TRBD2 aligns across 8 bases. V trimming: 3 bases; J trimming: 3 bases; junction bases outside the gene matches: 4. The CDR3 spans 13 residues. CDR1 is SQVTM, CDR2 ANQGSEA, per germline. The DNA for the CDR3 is TGCAGCGTTGAGCTAGCGGGCAACTACGAGCAGTACTTC. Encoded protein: CSVELAGNYEQYF.

CDR3 sequence: CAISTGTGGQKLFF. For the CDR3, the DNA is TGTGCCATCAGTACCGGGACAGGGGGGCAAAAACTGTTTTTT. The rearrangement links TRBV10-3 to TRBJ1-4; TRBD1 matches at 11 bases. Germline V gives CDR1 ENHRY, CDR2 SYGVKD. The V gene end was trimmed by 5 bases and the J gene end by 9 bases; junction bases not matched to a gene: 5. The CDR3 consists of 14 residues.

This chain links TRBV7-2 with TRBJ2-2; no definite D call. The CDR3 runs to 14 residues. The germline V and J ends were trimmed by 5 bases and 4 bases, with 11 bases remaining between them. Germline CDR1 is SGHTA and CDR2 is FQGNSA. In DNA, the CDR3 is TGTGCCAGCAGCATAGTCAGCCTCACCGGGGAGCTGTTTTTT. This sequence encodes CASSIVSLTGELFF.

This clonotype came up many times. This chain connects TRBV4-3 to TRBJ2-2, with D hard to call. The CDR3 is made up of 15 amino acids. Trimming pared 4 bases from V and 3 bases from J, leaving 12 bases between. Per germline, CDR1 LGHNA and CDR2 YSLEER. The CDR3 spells CASSLDLGYTGELFF. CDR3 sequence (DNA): TGCGCCAGCAGCCTCGACCTCGGGTACACCGGGGAGCTGTTTTTT.

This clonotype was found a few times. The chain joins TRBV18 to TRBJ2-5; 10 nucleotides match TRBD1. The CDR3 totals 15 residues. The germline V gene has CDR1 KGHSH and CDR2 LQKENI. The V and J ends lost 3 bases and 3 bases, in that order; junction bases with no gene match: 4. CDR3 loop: CASSPLDRGKETQYF. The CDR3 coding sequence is TGTGCCAGCTCACCGCTGGACAGGGGGAAAGAGACCCAGTACTTC. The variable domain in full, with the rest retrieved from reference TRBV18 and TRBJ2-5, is NAGVMQNPRHLVRRRGQEARLRCSPMKGHSHVYWYRQLPEEGLKFMVYLQKENIIDESGMPKERFSAEFPKEGPSILRIQQVVRGDSAAYFCASSPLDRGKETQYFGPGTRLLVL.

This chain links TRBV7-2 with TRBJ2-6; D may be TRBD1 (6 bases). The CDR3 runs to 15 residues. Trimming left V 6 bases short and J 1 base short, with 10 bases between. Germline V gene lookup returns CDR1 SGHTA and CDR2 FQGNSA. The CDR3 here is CASRPGESGANVLTF. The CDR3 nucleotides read TGTGCCAGCAGGCCAGGGGAATCTGGGGCCAACGTCCTGACTTTC.

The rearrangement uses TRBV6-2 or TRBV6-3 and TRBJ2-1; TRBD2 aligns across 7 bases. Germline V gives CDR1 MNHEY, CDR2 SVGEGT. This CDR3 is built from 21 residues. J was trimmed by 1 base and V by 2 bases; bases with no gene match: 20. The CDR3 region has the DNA TGTGCCAGCAGTTACGGGTTCGGGGGGTCTGGGCTAGCGGTATCCTACAATGAGCAGTTCTTC. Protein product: CASSYGFGGSGLAVSYNEQFF.

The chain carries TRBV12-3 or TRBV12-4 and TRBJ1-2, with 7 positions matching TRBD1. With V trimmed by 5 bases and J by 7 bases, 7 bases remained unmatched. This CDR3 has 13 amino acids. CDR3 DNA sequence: TGTGCCAGCAGTATGACAGGGTGGCGTGGCTACACCTTC. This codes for CASSMTGWRGYTF.

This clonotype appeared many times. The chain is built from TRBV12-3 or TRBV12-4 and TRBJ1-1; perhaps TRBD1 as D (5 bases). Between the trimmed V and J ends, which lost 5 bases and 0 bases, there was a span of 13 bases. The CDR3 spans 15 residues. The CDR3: CASSMRRGVNTEAFF. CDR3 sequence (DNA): TGTGCCAGCAGTATGCGGCGGGGCGTGAACACTGAAGCTTTCTTT.

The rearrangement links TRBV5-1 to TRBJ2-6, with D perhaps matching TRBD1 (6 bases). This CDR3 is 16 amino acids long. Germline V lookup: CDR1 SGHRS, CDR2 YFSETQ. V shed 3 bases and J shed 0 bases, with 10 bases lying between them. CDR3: CASSYGQFSGANVLTF. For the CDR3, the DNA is TGCGCCAGCAGCTATGGACAGTTCTCTGGGGCCAACGTCCTGACTTTC.

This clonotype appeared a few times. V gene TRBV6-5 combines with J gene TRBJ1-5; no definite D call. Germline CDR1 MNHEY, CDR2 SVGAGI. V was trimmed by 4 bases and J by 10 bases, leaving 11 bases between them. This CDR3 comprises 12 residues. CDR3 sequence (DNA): TGTGCCAGCAGTTCCCTCCTATCACCCCAGCATTTT. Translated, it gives CASSSLLSPQHF.

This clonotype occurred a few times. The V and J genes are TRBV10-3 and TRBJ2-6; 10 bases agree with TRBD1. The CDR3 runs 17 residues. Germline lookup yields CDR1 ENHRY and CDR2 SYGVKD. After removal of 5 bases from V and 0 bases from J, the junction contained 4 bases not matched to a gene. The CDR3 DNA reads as TGTGCCATCAGTACGACAGGGGGCGGCTCTGGGGCCAACGTCCTGACTTTC. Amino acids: CAISTTGGGSGANVLTF.

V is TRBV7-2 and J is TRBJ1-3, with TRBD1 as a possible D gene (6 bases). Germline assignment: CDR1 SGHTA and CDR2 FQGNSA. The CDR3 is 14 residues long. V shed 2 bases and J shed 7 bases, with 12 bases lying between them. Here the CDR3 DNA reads TGTGCCAGCAGCTTATACAGGGATGAGAACACCATATATTTT. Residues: CASSLYRDENTIYF.

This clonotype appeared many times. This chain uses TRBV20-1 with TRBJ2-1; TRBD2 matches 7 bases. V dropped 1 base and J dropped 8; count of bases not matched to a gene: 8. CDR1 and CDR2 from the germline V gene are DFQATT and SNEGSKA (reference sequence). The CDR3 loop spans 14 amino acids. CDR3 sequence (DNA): TGCAGTGCTAGAGTGCCAGGGACTACCCATGAGCAGTTCTTC. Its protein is CSARVPGTTHEQFF.

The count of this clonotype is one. The CDR3 nucleotides are TGTGCCAGCTCAAAAGGGGGGGGCAATCAGCCCCAGCATTTT. Translating gives CASSKGGGNQPQHF. The genes are TRBV18 and TRBJ1-5; D is perhaps TRBD1 (6 bases). CDR3 length: 14 amino acids. V gave up 5 bases and J gave up 2 bases, with 10 bases separating them. Germline V gives CDR1 KGHSH, CDR2 LQKENI.

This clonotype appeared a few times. CDR3 nucleotide sequence: TGTGCCAGCAGCTTACAGGCAGGTGTGGCCGGGGAGCTGTTTTTT. This codes for CASSLQAGVAGELFF. The chain joins TRBV7-2 to TRBJ2-2, with D unresolved. V was clipped by 2 bases and J by 6 bases, with 13 bases between them. The CDR3 consists of 15 residues. The germline gives CDR1 SGHTA, CDR2 FQGNSA.